The T cell receptor (beta chain) described here comes from a study of T-cell reconstitution after alpha-beta-depleted transplantation in children. The CDR3 is 14 amino acids. V lost 4 bases to trimming and J lost 3 bases; unmatched junction nucleotides: 3. Germline V gives CDR1 MNHEY, CDR2 SVGEGT. Unique molecular identifiers were used in preparing the TCRbeta library. TCRdb re-called the PCR reads with MiXCR, one entry per CDR3 protein. The sample lists 500,000 or so distinct CDR3 sequences; 30% to 35% were seen once. This TCR was recovered from a human donor who donated a stem cell graft to a child with aplastic anemia. This sequence joins TRBV6-2 or TRBV6-3 and TRBJ2-5, with 9 bases identical to TRBD1. Sequenced here: PBMCs from the stem cell graft donor, sampled from the stem cell graft. CDR3 bases: TGTGCCAGCAGTTGGGACAGGGCCGAAGAGACCCAGTACTTC. It encodes CASSWDRAEETQYF.